This T cell receptor (beta chain) was recovered during a study of control samples from healthy donors and cancer patients. Germline trimming cut 4 bases from V and 2 bases from J; bases unmatched to any gene: 7. The CDR3 sequence is 16 residues long. Germline CDR1 WSHSY, CDR2 SAAADI. Assay used: immunoSEQ multiplex PCR; TCRdb lists only in-frame clones, some missing. The table has about 130,000 clones, over 85% seen once. The sequencing input was PBMCs. The receptor was derived from a man in his fifties or sixties with head and neck cancer. This rearrangement joins TRBV10-2 to TRBJ1-5; 8 nucleotides match TRBD1. CDR3 sequence reads: CASSGPDRGGNQPQHF. CDR3 nucleotide sequence: TGCGCCAGCAGTGGACCCGACAGGGGCGGCAATCAGCCCCAGCATTTT.